The entry below describes one TCR beta chain. The table lists this clonotype with many counts. Its binding antigen is unknown. No much larger clone exists at a distance of one base, and base qualities are not known. The data are from a study of human T cells and chemical hapten exposure (dated by TCRdb to about 2021). General notes on the study: For sensitization, 2% DPC in acetone was applied to a 2 cm by 2 cm area of upper inner arm skin. About 29 alopecia patients gave blood for TCR sequencing at one to four time points (pre-sensitization, 2, 6 and 24 weeks). Throughout the approximately 24-week study period, patients were also given weekly therapeutic DPC doses on the scalp. Peripheral blood TCR repertoire changes were tracked in vivo in alopecia patients during primary and secondary sensitization to the hapten diphenylcyclopropenone (DPC). Blood was sampled from patients pre-sensitization (week 0) and at 2, 6 and about 24 weeks after DPC sensitization. Libraries were pooled for sequencing, and per-sample TCR yields varied mainly because of small differences in library volumes within the pool. Most of the patients in the cohort were female, and the cohort covered alopecia areata with under or over 50% scalp involvement, alopecia totalis and alopecia universalis. Patch testing was performed on the upper back with Finn chambers containing 0.01% DPC, and the patch tests were scored after 6 days according to International Contact Dermatitis Research Group standards.

Read against the paper, the sample's time point label means: patch test 1, 2 weeks after DPC sensitization. The treatment or condition label, read with the paper, signifies: therapeutic diphenylcyclopropenone sensitization with weekly scalp DPC. Blood at each patch-test visit was drawn before the patch test was applied. Patients were considered eligible if aged 18 to 70, diagnosed with alopecia and deemed suitable for DPC therapy, and patients were excluded if pregnant. Total RNA was isolated from unfractionated whole blood collected in Tempus Blood RNA tubes. Library generation was performed with RACE. Sequenced using a NextSeq 500. During library preparation, unique molecular identifiers were attached to individual cDNA molecules so that TCRs could be counted in a quantitative, reproducible way. From each blood RNA sample, both TCR alpha and TCR beta chains were sequenced. Processing in the source paper ran as follows. The median number of TCRs per sample was 95,638, ranging from roughly 23,224 to 690,600. The Decombinator software suite was used to annotate V, J and CDR3 in the TCR reads. To make PS versus PT1 abundance plots, every sample was subsampled to the same number of TCRs (28,000). TCRs were defined as expanded if absent before sensitization and observed at least eight times at the 2-week time point. Starting from the raw public reads, TCRdb applied fastp trimming at Q25, assembled clones with MiXCR and retained in-frame beta chains. Each CDR3 protein gets just one entry, which takes the most common genes and DNA from the rows behind it. These V and J calls derive from TCRdb rather than the authors' analysis. The sample table shows 74,000 or so distinct CDR3 sequences, and approximately 12% are seen once. About 3.5% of the sample is held by the ten biggest clonotypes.

General conclusions and limits of the study: A positive correlation was found between the number of PT1 expanded TCRs and patch test score, with significance reached at thresholds 8, 16 and 32 but not 4. Expanded TCRs formed significantly more large CDR3 similarity clusters than pre-sensitization or healthy control sets, consistent with antigen-driven responses. Because every patient had alopecia, a presumed autoimmune disease, the patients' immune response might differ from that of healthy individuals. DPC sensitization did not change the number of TCRs with a frequency above 1 in 1000, and there was no evidence of changes in global repertoire structure. After repeated subsampling, the strength of the expansion versus patch-test correlation and the threshold at which it became significant changed.

CDR3 length: 16 amino acids, cysteine to phenylalanine. Kept here is only the CDR3 DNA, which spans 48 bases and is read in frame from base 1. Via the germline V gene, CDR1 is MGHRA and CDR2 YSYEKL. The germline V end is reduced by 2 bases and the J end by 7 bases; junction bases left unmatched: 4. The V and J segments used are TRBV4-1 and TRBJ1-6; TRBD1 fits 11 bases in the junction. The clonotype was recovered from a woman aged 55-69 years with alopecia areata. Some clones in this sample may be carry-over from other donors' samples. Sequenced material: whole blood, taken in connection with sensitization to the hapten diphenylcyclopropenone (DPC). The DNA reads TGCGCCAGCAGCCAACTGGACAGGGGGCTCAATTCACCCCTCCACTTT. This gives the protein CASSQLDRGLNSPLHF.